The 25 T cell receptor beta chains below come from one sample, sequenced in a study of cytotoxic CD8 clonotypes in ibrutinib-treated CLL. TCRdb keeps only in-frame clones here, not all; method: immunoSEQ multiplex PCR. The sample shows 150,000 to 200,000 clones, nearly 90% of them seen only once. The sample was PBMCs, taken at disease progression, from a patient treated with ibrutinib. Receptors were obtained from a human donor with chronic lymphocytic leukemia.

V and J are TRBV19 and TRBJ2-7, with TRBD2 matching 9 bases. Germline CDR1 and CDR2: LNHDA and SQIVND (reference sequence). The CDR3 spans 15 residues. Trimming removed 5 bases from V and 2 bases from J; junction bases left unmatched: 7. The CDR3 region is CASSALAGLTYEQYF. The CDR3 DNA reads TGTGCCAGTAGTGCACTAGCGGGCCTGACCTACGAGCAGTACTTC.

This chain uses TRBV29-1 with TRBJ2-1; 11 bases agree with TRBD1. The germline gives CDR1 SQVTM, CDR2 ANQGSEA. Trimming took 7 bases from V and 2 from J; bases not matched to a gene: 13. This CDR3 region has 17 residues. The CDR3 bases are TGCAGCGGACTAGCCGGGACAGGGGGGCTAGCCTACAATGAGCAGTTCTTC. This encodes CSGLAGTGGLAYNEQFF.

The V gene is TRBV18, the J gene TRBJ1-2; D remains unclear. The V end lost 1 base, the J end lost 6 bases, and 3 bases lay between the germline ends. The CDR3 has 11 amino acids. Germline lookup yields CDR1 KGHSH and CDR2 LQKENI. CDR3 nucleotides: TGTGCCAGCTCACCACAGGATGGCTACACCTTC. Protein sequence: CASSPQDGYTF.

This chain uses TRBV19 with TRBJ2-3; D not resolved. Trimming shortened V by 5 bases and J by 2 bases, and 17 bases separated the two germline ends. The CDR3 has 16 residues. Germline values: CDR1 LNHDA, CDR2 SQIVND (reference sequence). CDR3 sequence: CASSYFEDSYTDTQYF. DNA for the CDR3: TGTGCCAGTAGTTATTTTGAGGATTCCTACACAGATACGCAGTATTTT. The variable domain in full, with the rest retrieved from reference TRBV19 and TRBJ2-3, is DGGITQSPKYLFRKEGQNVTLSCEQNLNHDAMYWYRQDPGQGLRLIYYSQIVNDFQKGDIAEGYSVSREKKESFPLTVTSAQKNPTAFYLCASSYFEDSYTDTQYFGPGTRLTVL.

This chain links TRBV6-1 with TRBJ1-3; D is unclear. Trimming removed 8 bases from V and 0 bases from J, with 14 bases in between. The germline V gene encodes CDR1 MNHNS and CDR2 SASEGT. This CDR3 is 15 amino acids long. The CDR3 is CASASDPFSGNTIYF. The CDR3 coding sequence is TGTGCCAGCGCGAGCGATCCGTTCTCTGGAAACACCATATATTTT.

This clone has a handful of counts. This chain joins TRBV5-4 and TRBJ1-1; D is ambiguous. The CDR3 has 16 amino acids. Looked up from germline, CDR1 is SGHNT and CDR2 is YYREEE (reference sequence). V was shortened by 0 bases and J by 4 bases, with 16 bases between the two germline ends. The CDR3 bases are TGTGCCAGCAGCTTGGGGACGAGTCGTGTGGGCACTGAAGCTTTCTTT. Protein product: CASSLGTSRVGTEAFF.

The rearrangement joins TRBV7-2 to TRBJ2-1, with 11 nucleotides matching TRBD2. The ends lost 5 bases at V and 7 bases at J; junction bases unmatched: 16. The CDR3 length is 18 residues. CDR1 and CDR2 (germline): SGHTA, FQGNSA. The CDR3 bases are TGTGCCAGCAGCCCGACGGGGGGTAGCGGGAGGGCCAAGAATGAGCAGTTCTTC. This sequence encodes CASSPTGGSGRAKNEQFF.

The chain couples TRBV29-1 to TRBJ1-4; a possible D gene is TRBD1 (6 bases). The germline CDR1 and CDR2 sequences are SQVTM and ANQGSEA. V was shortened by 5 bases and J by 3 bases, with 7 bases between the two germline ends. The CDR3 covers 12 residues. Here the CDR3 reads CSVQGPNEKLFF. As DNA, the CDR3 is TGCAGCGTTCAGGGGCCTAATGAAAAACTGTTTTTT.

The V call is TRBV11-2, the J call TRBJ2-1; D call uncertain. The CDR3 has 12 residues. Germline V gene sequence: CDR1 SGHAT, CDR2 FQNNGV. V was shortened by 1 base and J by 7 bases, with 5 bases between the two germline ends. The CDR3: CASSLVGNEQFF. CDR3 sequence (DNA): TGTGCCAGCAGCTTAGTTGGGAATGAGCAGTTCTTC.

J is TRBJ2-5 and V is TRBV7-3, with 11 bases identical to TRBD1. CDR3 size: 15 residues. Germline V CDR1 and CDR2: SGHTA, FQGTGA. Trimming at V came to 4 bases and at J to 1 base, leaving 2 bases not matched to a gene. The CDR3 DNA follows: TGTGCCAGCAGCTACGGACAGGGGGCCCAAGAGACCCAGTACTTC. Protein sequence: CASSYGQGAQETQYF.

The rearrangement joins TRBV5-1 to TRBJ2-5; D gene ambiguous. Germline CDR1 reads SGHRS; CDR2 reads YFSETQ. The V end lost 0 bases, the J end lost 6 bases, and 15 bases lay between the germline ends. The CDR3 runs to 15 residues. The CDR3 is CASSLDGSLSQTQYF. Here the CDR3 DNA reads TGCGCCAGCAGCTTGGACGGCAGCCTGAGCCAGACCCAGTACTTC.

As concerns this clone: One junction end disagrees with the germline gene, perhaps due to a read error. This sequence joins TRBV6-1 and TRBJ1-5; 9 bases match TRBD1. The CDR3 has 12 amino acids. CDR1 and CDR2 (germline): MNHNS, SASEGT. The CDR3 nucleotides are TGTGCCAGCAGTGCGCGGGACAGGGAGGCCCTTTTT. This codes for CASSARDREALF.

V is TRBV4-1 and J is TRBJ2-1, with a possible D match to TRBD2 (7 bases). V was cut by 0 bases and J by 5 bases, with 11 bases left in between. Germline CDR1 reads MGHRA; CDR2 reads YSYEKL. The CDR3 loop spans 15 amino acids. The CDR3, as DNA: TGCGCCAGCAGCCAAGAAGGGGGGGCGCACAATGAGCAGTTCTTC. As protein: CASSQEGGAHNEQFF.

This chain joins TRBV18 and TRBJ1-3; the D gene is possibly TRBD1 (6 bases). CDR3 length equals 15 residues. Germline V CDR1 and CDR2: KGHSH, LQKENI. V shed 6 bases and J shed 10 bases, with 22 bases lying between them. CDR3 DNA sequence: TGTGCCAGCTCGACCACCACAGGGACCGGTATGACCATATATTTT. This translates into CASSTTTGTGMTIYF.

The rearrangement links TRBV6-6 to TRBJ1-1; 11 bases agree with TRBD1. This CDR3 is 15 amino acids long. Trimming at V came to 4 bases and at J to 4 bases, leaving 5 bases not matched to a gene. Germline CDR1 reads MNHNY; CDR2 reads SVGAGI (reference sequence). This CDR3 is CASSSPGTGGTEAFF. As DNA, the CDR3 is TGTGCCAGCAGTTCCCCCGGGACAGGGGGCACTGAAGCTTTCTTT.

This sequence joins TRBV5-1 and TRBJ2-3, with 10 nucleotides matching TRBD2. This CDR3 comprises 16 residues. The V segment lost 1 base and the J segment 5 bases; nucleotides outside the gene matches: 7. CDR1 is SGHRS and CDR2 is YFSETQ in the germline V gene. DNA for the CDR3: TGCGCCAGCAGCTTGTTCCTAGCGGGAGTGGAAGATACGCAGTATTTT. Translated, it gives CASSLFLAGVEDTQYF.

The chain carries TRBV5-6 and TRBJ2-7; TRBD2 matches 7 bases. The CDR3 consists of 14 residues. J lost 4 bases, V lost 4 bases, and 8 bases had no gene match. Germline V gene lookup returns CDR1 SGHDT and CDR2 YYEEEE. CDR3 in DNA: TGTGCCAGCAGCGGCTCGCGGGAGTGGTACGAGCAGTACTTC. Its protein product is CASSGSREWYEQYF.

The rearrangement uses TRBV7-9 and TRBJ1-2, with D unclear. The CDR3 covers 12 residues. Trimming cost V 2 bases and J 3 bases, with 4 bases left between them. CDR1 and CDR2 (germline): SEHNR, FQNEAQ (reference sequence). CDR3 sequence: CASSLSYYGYTF. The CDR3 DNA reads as TGTGCCAGCAGCTTATCGTACTATGGCTACACCTTC.

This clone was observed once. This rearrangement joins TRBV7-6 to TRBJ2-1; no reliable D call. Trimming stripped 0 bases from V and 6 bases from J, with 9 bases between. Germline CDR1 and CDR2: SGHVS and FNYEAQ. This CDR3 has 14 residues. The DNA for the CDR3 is TGTGCCAGCAGCTTAGCGGATGATGGCAATGAGCAGTTCTTC. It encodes CASSLADDGNEQFF.

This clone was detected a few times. The CDR3 bases are TGTGCCAGTAGTATTCCCGCCGGGGCCCAGTACTTC. This translates into CASSIPAGAQYF. V and J are TRBV19 and TRBJ2-5; TRBD2 is a possible D gene (5 bases). The CDR3 contains 12 residues. Trimming removed 3 bases from V and 9 bases from J, with 11 bases in between. The germline gives CDR1 LNHDA, CDR2 SQIVND (reference sequence).

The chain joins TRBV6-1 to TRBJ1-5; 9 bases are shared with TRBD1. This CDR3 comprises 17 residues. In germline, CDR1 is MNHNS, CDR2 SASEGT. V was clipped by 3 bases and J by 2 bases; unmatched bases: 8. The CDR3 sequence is CASSDSQQGAGNQPQHF. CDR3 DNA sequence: TGTGCCAGCAGTGATTCTCAACAGGGGGCGGGCAATCAGCCCCAGCATTTT.

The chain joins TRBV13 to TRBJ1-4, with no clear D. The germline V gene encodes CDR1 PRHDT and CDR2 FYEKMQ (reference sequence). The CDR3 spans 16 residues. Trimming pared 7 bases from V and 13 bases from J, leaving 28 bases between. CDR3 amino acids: CASKRATPSLSGGLFF. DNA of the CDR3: TGTGCCAGCAAGAGGGCCACCCCGTCGTTATCGGGCGGACTGTTTTTT.

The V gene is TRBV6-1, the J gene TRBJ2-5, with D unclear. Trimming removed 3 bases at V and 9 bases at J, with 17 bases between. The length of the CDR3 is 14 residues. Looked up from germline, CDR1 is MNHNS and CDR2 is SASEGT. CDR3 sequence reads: CASSDGRATNAQYF. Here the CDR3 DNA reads TGTGCCAGCAGTGATGGTAGGGCGACCAACGCCCAGTACTTC.

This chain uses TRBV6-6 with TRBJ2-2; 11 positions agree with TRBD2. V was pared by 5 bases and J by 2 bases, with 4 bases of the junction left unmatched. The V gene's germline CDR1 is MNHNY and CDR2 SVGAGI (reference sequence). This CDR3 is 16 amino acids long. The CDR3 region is CASSKGTSGNTGELFF. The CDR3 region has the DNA TGTGCCAGCAGTAAGGGGACTAGCGGAAACACCGGGGAGCTGTTTTTT.

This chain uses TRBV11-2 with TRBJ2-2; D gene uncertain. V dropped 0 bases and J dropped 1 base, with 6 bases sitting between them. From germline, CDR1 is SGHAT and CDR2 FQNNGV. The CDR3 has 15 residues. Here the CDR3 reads CASSLEAGNTGELFF. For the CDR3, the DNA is TGTGCCAGCAGCTTAGAGGCAGGGAACACCGGGGAGCTGTTTTTT.